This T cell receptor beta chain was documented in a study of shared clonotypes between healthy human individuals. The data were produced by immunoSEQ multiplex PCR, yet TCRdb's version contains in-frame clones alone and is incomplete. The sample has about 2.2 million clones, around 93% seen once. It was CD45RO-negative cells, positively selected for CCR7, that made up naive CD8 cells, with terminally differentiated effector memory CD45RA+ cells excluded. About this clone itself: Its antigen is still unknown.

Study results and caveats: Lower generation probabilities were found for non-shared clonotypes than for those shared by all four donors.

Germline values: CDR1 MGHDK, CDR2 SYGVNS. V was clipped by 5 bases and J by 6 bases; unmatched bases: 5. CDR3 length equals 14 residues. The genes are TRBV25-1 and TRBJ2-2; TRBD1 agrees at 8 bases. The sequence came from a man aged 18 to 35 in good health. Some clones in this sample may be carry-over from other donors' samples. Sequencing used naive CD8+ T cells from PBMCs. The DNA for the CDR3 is TGTGCCAGCAGTACGGACAGGGAGGCCGGGGAGCTGTTTTTT. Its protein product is CASSTDREAGELFF.